This T cell receptor (beta chain) was identified in a study of shared clonotypes between healthy human individuals. Study-wide context: The people who gave samples were a couple of women and a few men aged 18 to 49. Study-level results: The sole specimen, blood, was sampled, and tissue repertoires likely differ.

CD45RO-negative CD8 cells positively selected for CCR7 made up the naive population, which excluded terminally differentiated effector memory CD45RA+ cells. The length of the CDR3 is 16 residues. Deletions cut 1 base from V and 0 bases from J, with 9 bases between. Germline V gene sequence: CDR1 SGHVS, CDR2 FQNEAQ. Turning to this clone: Its specificity is not known.

Libraries were prepared by immunoSEQ multiplex PCR; TCRdb keeps only in-frame clonotypes and omits some of them. The table records just over 2,000,000 clones, about 95% of them present only once. This receptor was taken from a man younger than 35 in good health. Sequenced sample: naive CD8+ T cells sorted from blood. The rearrangement links TRBV7-8 to TRBJ2-2; D call uncertain. The CDR3 DNA follows: TGTGCCAGCAGCTTAGGTGCGGCGGCGAACACCGGGGAGCTGTTTTTT. Amino acid sequence: CASSLGAAANTGELFF.